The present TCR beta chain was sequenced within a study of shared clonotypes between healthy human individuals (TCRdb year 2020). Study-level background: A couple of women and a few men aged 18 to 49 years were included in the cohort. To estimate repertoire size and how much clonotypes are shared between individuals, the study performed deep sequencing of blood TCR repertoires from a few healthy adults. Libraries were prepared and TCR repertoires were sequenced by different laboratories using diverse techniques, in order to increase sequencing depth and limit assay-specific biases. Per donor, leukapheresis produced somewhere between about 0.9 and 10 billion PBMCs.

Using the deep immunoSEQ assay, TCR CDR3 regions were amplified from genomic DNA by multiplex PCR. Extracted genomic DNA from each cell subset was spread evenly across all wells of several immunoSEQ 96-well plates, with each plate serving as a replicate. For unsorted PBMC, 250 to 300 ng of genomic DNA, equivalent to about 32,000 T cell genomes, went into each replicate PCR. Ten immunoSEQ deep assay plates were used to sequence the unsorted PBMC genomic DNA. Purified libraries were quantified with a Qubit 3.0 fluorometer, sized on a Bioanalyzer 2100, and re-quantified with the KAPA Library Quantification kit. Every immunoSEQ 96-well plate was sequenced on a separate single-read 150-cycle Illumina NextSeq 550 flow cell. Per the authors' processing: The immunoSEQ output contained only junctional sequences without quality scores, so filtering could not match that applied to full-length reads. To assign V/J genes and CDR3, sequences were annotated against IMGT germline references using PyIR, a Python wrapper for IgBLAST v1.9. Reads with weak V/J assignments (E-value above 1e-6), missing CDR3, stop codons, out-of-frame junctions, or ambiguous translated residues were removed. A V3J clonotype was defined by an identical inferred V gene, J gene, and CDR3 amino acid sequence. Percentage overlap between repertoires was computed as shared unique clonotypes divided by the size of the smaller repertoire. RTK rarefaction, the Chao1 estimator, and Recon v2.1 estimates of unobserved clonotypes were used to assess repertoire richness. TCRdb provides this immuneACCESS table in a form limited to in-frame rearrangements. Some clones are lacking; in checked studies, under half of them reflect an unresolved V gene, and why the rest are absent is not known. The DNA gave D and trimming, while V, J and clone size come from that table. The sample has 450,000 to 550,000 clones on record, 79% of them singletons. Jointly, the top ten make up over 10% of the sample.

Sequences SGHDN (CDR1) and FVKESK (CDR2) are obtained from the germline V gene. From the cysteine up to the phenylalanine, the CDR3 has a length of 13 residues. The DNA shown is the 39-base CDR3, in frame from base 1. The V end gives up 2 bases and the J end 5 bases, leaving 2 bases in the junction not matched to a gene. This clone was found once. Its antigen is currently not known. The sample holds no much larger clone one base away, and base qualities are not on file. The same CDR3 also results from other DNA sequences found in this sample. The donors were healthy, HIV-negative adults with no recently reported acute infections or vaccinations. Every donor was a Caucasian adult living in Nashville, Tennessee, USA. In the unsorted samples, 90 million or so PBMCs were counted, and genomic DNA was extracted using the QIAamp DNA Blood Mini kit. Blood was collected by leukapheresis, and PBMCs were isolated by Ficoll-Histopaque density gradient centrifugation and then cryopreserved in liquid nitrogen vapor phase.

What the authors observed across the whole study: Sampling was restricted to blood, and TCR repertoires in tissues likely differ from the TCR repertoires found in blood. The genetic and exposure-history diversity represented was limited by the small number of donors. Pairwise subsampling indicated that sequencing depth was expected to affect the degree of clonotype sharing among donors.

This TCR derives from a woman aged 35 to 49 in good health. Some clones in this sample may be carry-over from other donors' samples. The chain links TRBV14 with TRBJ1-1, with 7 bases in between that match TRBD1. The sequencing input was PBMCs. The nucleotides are TGTGCCAGCAGCCAAACCAGGGGGACTGAAGCTTTCTTT. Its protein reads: CASSQTRGTEAFF.